Each of the 10 T cell receptor beta chains below was sequenced from the same sample in a study of blood T cell repertoires in COVID-19. Only in-frame clones appear in the TCRdb table, and some are missing; sequencing was by immunoSEQ multiplex PCR. The sample yields about 190,000 clones, around 90% seen once. Sequencing was carried out using peripheral blood. The source of these receptors is a man aged 40-49 years with acute or convalescent COVID-19.

The chain joins TRBV7-9 to TRBJ1-5; 7 nucleotides match TRBD1. Germline V gene sequence: CDR1 SEHNR, CDR2 FQNEAQ (reference sequence). Trimming at V came to 5 bases and at J to 0 bases, leaving 10 bases not matched to a gene. The CDR3 contains 17 residues. The CDR3 here is CASSHGDSPYSNQPQHF. DNA for the CDR3: TGTGCCAGCAGCCATGGGGACAGTCCTTATAGCAATCAGCCCCAGCATTTT.

V is TRBV28 and J is TRBJ1-2, with a possible D match to TRBD1 (5 bases). Trimming removed 5 bases at V and 4 bases at J, with 11 bases between. The CDR3 loop spans 13 amino acids. CDR1 and CDR2 (germline): MDHEN, SYDVKM. Here the CDR3 reads CASSPPGGYGYTF. The CDR3 bases are TGTGCCAGCAGTCCTCCCGGGGGCTATGGCTACACCTTC.

The V gene is TRBV6-5, the J gene TRBJ1-2; TRBD1 matches at 7 bases. Per the germline V gene, CDR1 is MNHEY and CDR2 is SVGAGI. The V and J ends lost 6 bases and 5 bases, in that order; junction bases with no gene match: 12. The CDR3 length is 15 residues. DNA for the CDR3: TGTGCCAGCAGCCTCCGGAGGGGGCGCTCGTATGGCTACACCTTC. This translates into CASSLRRGRSYGYTF.

The DNA of the CDR3 is TGTGCCACCAGTGACCCCGGGCCCGGCGGGCTAGTGACCCAGTACTTC. Encoded protein: CATSDPGPGGLVTQYF. The J gene is TRBJ2-5, the V gene TRBV24-1; D perhaps matches TRBD2 (5 bases). Germline V gene sequence: CDR1 KGHDR, CDR2 SFDVKD. CDR3 length: 16 amino acids. V was cut by 4 bases and J by 7 bases, with 21 bases left in between.

This chain joins TRBV11-1 and TRBJ2-5; 10 bases match TRBD2. The CDR3 covers 13 residues. Germline values: CDR1 SGHAT, CDR2 FQDESV (reference sequence). V lost 5 bases, J lost 5 bases, and 2 bases stayed unmatched. The CDR3 sequence: CASSQGLAETQYF. CDR3 DNA sequence: TGTGCCAGCAGCCAGGGACTAGCGGAGACCCAGTACTTC.

This chain uses TRBV6-5 with TRBJ2-5, with 8 bases aligning to TRBD2. Germline loops: CDR1 MNHEY, CDR2 SVGAGI. Trimming at V came to 4 bases and at J to 4 bases, leaving 5 bases not matched to a gene. The CDR3 runs 14 residues. CDR3 loop: CASSLAGRGETQYF. DNA for the CDR3: TGTGCCAGCAGTTTAGCGGGGAGGGGAGAGACCCAGTACTTC.

V is TRBV27 and J is TRBJ1-2; 9 bases are shared with TRBD1. V was clipped by 6 bases and J by 4 bases; unmatched bases: 9. This CDR3 has 15 amino acids. Per the germline V gene, CDR1 is MNHEY and CDR2 is SMNVEV (reference sequence). CDR3 coding DNA: TGTGCCAGCAGGGTAGTCGGGACAGGGTCCTATGGCTACACCTTC. Translated: CASRVVGTGSYGYTF.

The chain is built from TRBV7-3 and TRBJ2-3, with D possibly matching TRBD2 (5 bases). V lost 2 bases to trimming and J lost 1 base, with 10 bases between them. The CDR3 is 15 residues long. CDR1 and CDR2 from the germline V gene are SGHTA and FQGTGA. Here the CDR3 DNA reads TGTGCCAGCAGCTTACGACTAACACGCACAGATACGCAGTATTTT. It specifies CASSLRLTRTDTQYF.

The chain links TRBV6-2 or TRBV6-3 to TRBJ1-6; D is ambiguous. This CDR3 is built from 14 residues. Germline lookup yields CDR1 MNHEY and CDR2 SVGEGT. The ends were cut back, 6 bases at V and 7 bases at J, with 13 bases in the middle. This CDR3 is CASSLRTGNSPLHF. DNA for the CDR3: TGTGCCAGCAGCCTCCGGACGGGGAATTCACCCCTCCACTTT.

The chain uses TRBV12-5 and TRBJ2-5; tentative D call: TRBD1 (7 bases). Trimming stripped 6 bases from V and 5 bases from J, with 13 bases between. Germline assignment: CDR1 LGHNT and CDR2 FRNRAP. The CDR3 runs 13 residues. CDR3 protein: CASGPTGRETQYF. CDR3 coding DNA: TGTGCTAGTGGCCCGACAGGGAGGGAGACCCAGTACTTC.